What follows describes a single T cell receptor (beta chain). Its antigen is unknown. No base quality values were provided; no much bigger clone lies one nucleotide off. The data were taken from a study of CD8 T cells in Susac syndrome (dated by TCRdb to the late 2010s). Concerning the study at large: Whether CD8+ T cell activation and differentiation in Susac syndrome was antigen driven was tested using repertoire sequencing. Overall results and qualifications from the work: The number of individuals in the TCR sequencing and HLA analysis was acknowledged as relatively small.

RNA was extracted with the RNeasy kit and about 0.45 to 1 ug was reverse transcribed using random hexamers. TCR beta CDR3 regions were amplified with the immunoSEQ multiplex PCR assay covering 54 Vbeta and 13 Jbeta segments. PCR amplification bias was corrected using a synthetic template baseline for primer optimization and computational correction. In the original analysis: Only productive sequences were kept, with reads annotated to V, D and J genes according to IMGT and analyzed in immunoSEQ Analyzer. To calculate clonality, Shannon entropy was normalized by log2 of the number of productive unique sequences and then subtracted from one. Public and private clones were assessed among the 100 most prevalent clones of each patient and control. Clones were defined as Susac-specific when absent from the healthy and MS cohorts, from 1052 published viral clones and from other ImmuneACCESS disease sequences. TCRdb passed the public sequencing reads through fastp at Q25 and MiXCR, retaining productive beta sequences. Identical CDR3 proteins give one entry, which carries the most common genes and DNA. TCRdb's processing, not the study's, gives the V and J calls here. This sample comprises 180,000 or so distinct CDR3 sequences, just under 95% of them detected only once. Jointly, the top ten make up approximately 0.1% of the sample.

From a lookup of the germline V gene, CDR1 and CDR2 are MDHEN and SYDVKM. Measured from the cysteine to the phenylalanine, the CDR3 is 14 residues long. This entry keeps only the CDR3 DNA: 42 bases, framed from base 1. V and J lose 3 bases and 4 bases, and a span of 12 bases separates them. Peripheral blood CD8+ and CD4+ T cells from healthy donors, Susac syndrome patients and multiple sclerosis patients were profiled by high-throughput TCR beta sequencing. Healthy donors were age- and sex-matched controls. Bulk CD8+ and CD4+ T cells were purified magnetically by negative isolation, whereas CD8+ TEMRA cells were enriched by FACS. Blood was collected in EDTA tubes and processed within 24 hours, with PBMCs isolated through density gradient centrifugation. PBMCs intended for TCR sequencing were cryopreserved in liquid nitrogen and thawed later in a water bath at 37 degrees C. The sorted or isolated CD4+, CD8+ and CD8+ TEMRA cells had a purity of 90% or higher.

The sequenced sample was CD4+ T cells from PBMCs. The chain links TRBV28 with TRBJ1-1, with the D gene not clear enough to name. This TCR came from a human donor in good health. The sequenced DNA is TGTGCCAGCAGTTTGAGGGCCCTGTTCACTGAAGCTTTCTTT. Translated, it reads CASSLRALFTEAFF.